This TCR beta chain was sequenced during a study of T cell responses to AZD1222 COVID-19 vaccine. General study findings and limits: Most donors were white British, females outnumbered males, and clonal diversity was possibly underestimated.

Germline CDR1 reads MNHEY; CDR2 reads SVGAGI. V lost 7 bases to trimming and J lost 5 bases, with 17 bases between them. This CDR3 comprises 14 residues. A note on this clone: Its target is unknown.

Sequencing was performed with immunoSEQ multiplex PCR; in TCRdb, only in-frame clones are kept and a portion is missing. The repertoire holds fewer than 85,000 clones, around 87% seen once, with more than 15% in the top ten. This specimen consisted of peripheral blood, obtained 28 days after the second AZD1222 dose. The gene calls are TRBV6-5 and TRBJ1-1; weak D call: TRBD1 (5 bases). The sequence derives from an adult who received the AZD1222 COVID-19 vaccine. The CDR3 coding sequence is TGTGCCAGCAACGACTTAGGGTGGGGGACTGAAGCTTTCTTT. It translates to CASNDLGWGTEAFF.